Below are 29 T cell receptor beta chains sequenced from a single sample in a study of blood T cell repertoires in COVID-19 (TCRdb year 2020). Receptor libraries were prepared by the immunoSEQ multiplex PCR assay. In its TCRdb copy, this immuneACCESS table keeps in-frame sequences only and misses some clones. Where compared with another copy, unresolved V genes explain less than half of these, and the others have no known cause. This sample comprises about 210,000 clones, around 83% of them detected only once. Of the sample, under 3% is held by the ten largest clones. Sequencing was performed on peripheral blood. These receptor sequences come from a man aged 45-60 years with active or convalescent COVID-19.

The J gene is TRBJ2-7, the V gene TRBV7-8; D is uncertain. V gave up 1 base and J gave up 1 base, with 8 bases separating them. This CDR3 region has 14 residues. CDR1 and CDR2 (germline): SGHVS, FQNEAQ. For the CDR3, the DNA is TGTGCCAGCAGCTTAGAGCTAGGATCCTACGAGCAGTACTTC. This gives the protein CASSLELGSYEQYF.

This chain uses TRBV18 with TRBJ1-3; 7 bases align to TRBD1. Germline CDR1 KGHSH, CDR2 LQKENI. This CDR3 is built from 14 residues. V lost 6 bases, J lost 2 bases, and 4 bases stayed unmatched. The CDR3 is CASSQGDTGNTIYF. The CDR3 nucleotides are TGTGCCAGCTCTCAGGGGGACACTGGAAACACCATATATTTT. Complete variable domain (other parts from reference TRBV18 and TRBJ1-3): NAGVMQNPRHLVRRRGQEARLRCSPMKGHSHVYWYRQLPEEGLKFMVYLQKENIIDESGMPKERFSAEFPKEGPSILRIQQVVRGDSAAYFCASSQGDTGNTIYFGEGSWLTVV.

The CDR3, as DNA: TGTGCCAGCAGCTTAGTCCCGGGGGGAAGTAATGAAAAACTGTTTTTT. This encodes CASSLVPGGSNEKLFF. The V call is TRBV7-6, the J call TRBJ1-4, with D tentatively TRBD1 (5 bases). Germline assignment: CDR1 SGHVS and CDR2 FNYEAQ. This CDR3 has 16 amino acids. The V end lost 1 base, the J end lost 4 bases, and 13 bases lay between the germline ends. Variable domain in full (rest from reference TRBV7-6 and TRBJ1-4): GAGVSQSPRYKVTKRGQDVALRCDPISGHVSLYWYRQALGQGPEFLTYFNYEAQQDKSGLPNDRFSAERPEGSISTLTIQRTEQRDSAMYRCASSLVPGGSNEKLFFGSGTQLSVL.

The chain joins TRBV12-3 or TRBV12-4 to TRBJ1-2, with D possibly TRBD1 on 5 matching bases. The V end lost 0 bases, the J end lost 10 bases, and 12 bases lay between the germline ends. CDR3 size: 13 residues. The CDR3 loop is CASSLAGGSAYTF. The DNA for the CDR3 is TGTGCCAGCAGTTTAGCCGGGGGGTCGGCCTACACCTTC.

This clone was observed once. CDR3 coding DNA: TGTGCCTGGAGAGCGGGCAGCTATGGCTACACCTTC. The encoded protein is CAWRAGSYGYTF. This chain uses TRBV30 with TRBJ1-2; no clear D gene. The CDR3 totals 12 residues. Trimming removed 3 bases from V and 4 bases from J, with 9 bases in between. The germline gives CDR1 GTSNPN, CDR2 SVGIG (reference sequence).

The chain recombines TRBV24-1 with TRBJ1-1; 10 bases align to TRBD1. V dropped 2 bases and J dropped 0; count of bases not matched to a gene: 11. Germline CDR1 KGHDR, CDR2 SFDVKD. This CDR3 is 19 amino acids long. CDR3 nucleotides: TGTGCCACCAGTGATTGCCGGGACAGGGGTACCCGGATGAACACTGAAGCTTTCTTT. Its translation: CATSDCRDRGTRMNTEAFF.

The rearrangement links TRBV18 to TRBJ2-1; 12 bases are a match to TRBD2. The trim removed 3 bases at V and 9 bases at J, leaving 18 bases unmatched. Germline V gives CDR1 KGHSH, CDR2 LQKENI. The CDR3 is made up of 19 amino acids. CDR3 residues: CASSPLPPLSSGGAFEQFF. The CDR3 DNA reads as TGTGCCAGCTCACCGCTACCGCCCCTCTCTAGCGGGGGGGCCTTTGAGCAGTTCTTC.

The V and J genes are TRBV11-2 and TRBJ1-2; 11 bases are shared with TRBD1. Trimming removed 4 bases from V and 8 bases from J; junction bases left unmatched: 3. This CDR3 has 13 residues. Germline V gives CDR1 SGHAT, CDR2 FQNNGV. The CDR3 region is CASSWGQGEGYTF. CDR3 coding DNA: TGTGCCAGCAGCTGGGGACAGGGGGAAGGCTACACCTTC.

V gene TRBV5-5 combines with J gene TRBJ1-2; D is possibly TRBD1 (6 bases). Trimming stripped 1 base from V and 1 base from J, with 8 bases between. CDR1 is SGHKS and CDR2 is YYEKEE in the germline V gene (reference sequence). This CDR3 has 14 amino acids. The CDR3 bases are TGTGCCAGCAGCTTGCCAGGGGTTAACTATGGCTACACCTTC. This codes for CASSLPGVNYGYTF.

V gene TRBV21-1 combines with J gene TRBJ2-7; whether TRBD1, the table's D call, matches the DNA was not checked. TRBV21-1 is a recognized pseudogene. The CDR3 has 14 residues. The CDR3 coding sequence is TGTGCCAGCAATGACAGGGATGTTTCCTACGAGCAGTACTTC. Amino acid sequence: CASNDRDVSYEQYF.

The chain links TRBV28 to TRBJ2-1; 7 bases fit TRBD2. From germline, CDR1 is MDHEN and CDR2 SYDVKM. CDR3 length: 16 residues. The trim removed 7 bases at V and 1 base at J, leaving 10 bases unmatched. The CDR3 DNA is TGTGCCAGCAACTCATATAGCGGGTCTTCCTACAATGAGCAGTTCTTC. This sequence encodes CASNSYSGSSYNEQFF.

Points on this clone: In the same sample, other DNA sequences code for this CDR3. The rearrangement links TRBV27 to TRBJ1-6; D is perhaps TRBD1 (5 bases). The V end lost 3 bases, the J end lost 6 bases, and 6 bases lay between the germline ends. Germline assignment: CDR1 MNHEY and CDR2 SMNVEV (reference sequence). The CDR3 consists of 13 residues. CDR3 DNA: TGTGCCAGCAGTTTCGGGGGTAATTCACCCCTCCACTTT. It translates to CASSFGGNSPLHF.

This clone occurred once. The chain employs TRBV11-2 and TRBJ2-4; 14 bases are a match to TRBD2. CDR1 is SGHAT, CDR2 FQNNGV, per germline. V shed 5 bases and J 10 bases; nucleotides not matched to a gene: 13. The CDR3 has 17 amino acids. The CDR3 DNA reads TGTGCCAGCAGCCCAATACGACTAGCGGGAGGGGGGGTAATTCAGTACTTC. It codes for CASSPIRLAGGGVIQYF.

This clone is a singleton in its sample. The chain employs TRBV12-5 and TRBJ2-3; D uncertain. Germline assignment: CDR1 LGHNT and CDR2 FRNRAP. Trimming cost V 2 bases and J 6 bases, with 9 bases left between them. This CDR3 region has 13 residues. CDR3 in DNA: TGTGCTAGTGGTTTGCCCGGGTTTGATACGCAGTATTTT. This encodes CASGLPGFDTQYF. Combining the CDR3 with reference TRBV12-5 and TRBJ2-3 gives the whole variable domain DARVTQTPRHKVTEMGQEVTMRCQPILGHNTVFWYRQTMMQGLELLAYFRNRAPLDDSGMPKDRFSAEMPDATLATLKIQPSEPRDSAVYFCASGLPGFDTQYFGPGTRLTVL.

The chain carries TRBV3-1 (or the pseudogene TRBV3-2) and TRBJ2-5; 12 nucleotides align to TRBD2. V dropped 2 bases and J dropped 2; count of bases not matched to a gene: 6. Germline CDR1 reads LGHDT; CDR2 reads YNNKEL (reference sequence). The CDR3 covers 17 residues. CDR3: CASSQPRLAGEQETQYF. In DNA, the CDR3 is TGTGCCAGCAGCCAACCACGACTAGCGGGGGAACAAGAGACCCAGTACTTC.

The CDR3 DNA sequence: TGTGCCAGCAGCCAAGCCAGGAGTGAAACAGCGGGACTAGCGGATCAAGAGACCCAGTACTTC. It specifies CASSQARSETAGLADQETQYF. The V call is TRBV3-1 (or the pseudogene TRBV3-2), the J call TRBJ2-5; 11 bases fit TRBD2. The CDR3 contains 21 residues. Germline CDR1 reads LGHDT; CDR2 reads YNNKEL (reference sequence). Germline trimming cut 1 base from V and 2 bases from J; bases unmatched to any gene: 18.

This chain links TRBV11-2 with TRBJ2-7; D may be TRBD2 (5 bases). The CDR3 loop spans 14 amino acids. Germline values: CDR1 SGHAT, CDR2 FQNNGV. Trimming took off 8 bases at V and 3 bases at J, with 17 bases between the two ends. The CDR3 region is CASQVRRSNYEQYF. CDR3 DNA: TGTGCCAGCCAGGTTAGGAGGTCAAACTACGAGCAGTACTTC.

This chain links TRBV25-1 with TRBJ1-4; no clear D. The V gene lost 10 bases and the J gene lost 2 bases, with 11 bases spanning the gap. The CDR3 extends over 13 amino acids. Germline V gene sequence: CDR1 MGHDK, CDR2 SYGVNS. CDR3 nucleotide sequence: TGTGCCACCACCTCGGGGACTAATGAAAAACTGTTTTTT. The encoded protein is CATTSGTNEKLFF.

The rearrangement uses TRBV5-1 and TRBJ2-2; 8 bases line up with TRBD2. CDR3 length: 17 residues. Germline CDR1 is SGHRS and CDR2 is YFSETQ. With V trimmed by 3 bases and J by 5 bases, 12 bases remained unmatched. CDR3 sequence: CASSSLGGSGSTGELFF. DNA of the CDR3: TGCGCCAGCAGCTCCCTGGGAGGAAGCGGGAGTACCGGGGAGCTGTTTTTT.

This chain uses TRBV28 with TRBJ1-1, with D possibly TRBD1 on 5 matching bases. Germline V gene sequence: CDR1 MDHEN, CDR2 SYDVKM. V was shortened by 7 bases and J by 3 bases, with 21 bases between the two germline ends. The CDR3 totals 16 residues. CDR3 loop: CASTPPLGGYDTEAFF. As DNA, the CDR3 is TGTGCCAGCACCCCCCCCCTGGGGGGTTATGACACTGAAGCTTTCTTT. The variable domain in full, with the rest retrieved from reference TRBV28 and TRBJ1-1, is DVKVTQSSRYLVKRTGEKVFLECVQDMDHENMFWYRQDPGLGLRLIYFSYDVKMKEKGDIPEGYSVSREKKERFSLILESASTNQTSMYLCASTPPLGGYDTEAFFGQGTRLTVV.

The rearrangement links TRBV12-5 to TRBJ2-3; 9 nucleotides align to TRBD1. The germline V gene encodes CDR1 LGHNT and CDR2 FRNRAP. V gave up 6 bases and J gave up 3 bases; unmatched junction bases: 4. This CDR3 contains 14 residues. For the CDR3, the DNA is TGTGCTAGTGGAACCGGGACAGGGACAGATACGCAGTATTTT. This sequence encodes CASGTGTGTDTQYF.

This clone was seen repeatedly, ten times or more. The chain joins TRBV25-1 to TRBJ1-4; perhaps TRBD1 as D (5 bases). This CDR3 is 13 amino acids long. In germline, CDR1 is MGHDK, CDR2 SYGVNS. Trimming took 6 bases from V and 11 from J, leaving 16 bases between them. The CDR3 nucleotides read TGTGCCAGCAGGGGGATTACAGGTGGCAAACTGTTTTTT. Translating it yields CASRGITGGKLFF.

This clone was seen more than once but under ten times. CDR3 sequence (DNA): TGTGCCAGCACTACAGACAGTAACTATGGCTACACCTTC. Its protein product is CASTTDSNYGYTF. The chain carries TRBV25-1 and TRBJ1-2, with TRBD1 as a possible D gene (5 bases). The CDR3 spans 13 residues. The germline V gene encodes CDR1 MGHDK and CDR2 SYGVNS. Trimming took off 7 bases at V and 1 base at J, with 10 bases between the two ends.

CDR3 residues: CASCRRDRGSSYEQYF. The CDR3 coding sequence is TGTGCCAGCTGCCGCCGGGACAGGGGGTCCTCCTACGAGCAGTACTTC. The chain is built from TRBV6-6 and TRBJ2-7; 11 bases are a match to TRBD1. The J segment lost 0 bases and the V segment lost 8 bases, leaving 9 bases of the junction unmatched. Germline CDR1 MNHNY, CDR2 SVGAGI (reference sequence). This CDR3 region has 16 residues.

This clone was recorded only once. The chain joins TRBV2 to TRBJ2-7; D possibly corresponds to TRBD1 (6 bases). The germline V gene encodes CDR1 SNHLY and CDR2 FYNNEI. Trimming left V 4 bases short and J 0 bases short, with 10 bases between. The CDR3 is 14 residues long. The CDR3: CASSVQGSSYEQYF. CDR3 DNA: TGTGCCAGCAGTGTTCAGGGGAGCTCCTACGAGCAGTACTTC.

The rearrangement joins TRBV5-1 to TRBJ1-1; no reliable D call. V lost 3 bases, J lost 0 bases, and 9 bases lay in between. The CDR3 extends over 14 amino acids. Germline lookup yields CDR1 SGHRS and CDR2 YFSETQ. The CDR3 spells CASSSGSMNTEAFF. The CDR3 coding sequence is TGCGCCAGCAGCTCGGGAAGCATGAACACTGAAGCTTTCTTT.

The V call is TRBV6-1, the J call TRBJ2-3; 9 bases align to TRBD2. CDR3 length: 17 residues. The ends lost 2 bases at V and 2 bases at J; junction bases unmatched: 8. Per germline, CDR1 MNHNS and CDR2 SASEGT. DNA of the CDR3: TGTGCCAGCAGTGAACGATTAGCGGGAGCGACCACAGATACGCAGTATTTT. It yields the protein CASSERLAGATTDTQYF.

The CDR3 DNA reads as TGTGCCAGCAGCCCCGTAGCGGGAGTCGGGAATGAGCAGTTCTTC. It yields the protein CASSPVAGVGNEQFF. This chain links TRBV7-8 with TRBJ2-1; 9 nucleotides agree with TRBD2. The J segment lost 7 bases and the V segment lost 5 bases, leaving 9 bases of the junction unmatched. This CDR3 has 15 residues. Per germline, CDR1 SGHVS and CDR2 FQNEAQ.

V gene TRBV2 combines with J gene TRBJ1-1; D possibly corresponds to TRBD1 (5 bases). Trimming pared 7 bases from V and 0 bases from J, leaving 9 bases between. Per the germline V gene, CDR1 is SNHLY and CDR2 is FYNNEI. CDR3 size: 13 residues. The CDR3 here is CASKQEMNTEAFF. Written as DNA, the CDR3 is TGTGCCAGCAAACAGGAGATGAACACTGAAGCTTTCTTT. The entire variable domain, with the rest obtained from reference TRBV2 and TRBJ1-1, is as follows: EPEVTQTPSHQVTQMGQEVILRCVPISNHLYFYWYRQILGQKVEFLVSFYNNEISEKSEIFDDQFSVERPDGSNFTLKIRSTKLEDSAMYFCASKQEMNTEAFFGQGTRLTVV.